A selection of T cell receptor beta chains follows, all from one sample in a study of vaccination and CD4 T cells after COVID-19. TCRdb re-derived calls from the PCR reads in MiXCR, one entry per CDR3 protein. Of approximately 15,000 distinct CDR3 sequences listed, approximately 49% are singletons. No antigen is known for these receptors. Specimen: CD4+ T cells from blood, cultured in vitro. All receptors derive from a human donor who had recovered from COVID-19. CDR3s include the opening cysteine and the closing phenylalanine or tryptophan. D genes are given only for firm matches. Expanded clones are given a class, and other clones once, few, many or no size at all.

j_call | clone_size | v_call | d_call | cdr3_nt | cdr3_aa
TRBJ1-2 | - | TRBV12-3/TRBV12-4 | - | TGTGCCAGCAGTTTACGCCGCGGCGGCTATGGCTACACCTTC | CASSLRRGGYGYTF
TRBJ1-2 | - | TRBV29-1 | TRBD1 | TGCAGCGGGGGGGGACAGGGCTATGGCTACACCTTC | CSGGGQGYGYTF
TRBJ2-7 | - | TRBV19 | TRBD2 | TGTGCCAGTAGTAACCCGGGACTAGCTACCTACGAGCAGTACTTC | CASSNPGLATYEQYF
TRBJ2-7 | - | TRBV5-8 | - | TGTGCCAGCAGCTTGGCCCAGACTTCCTACGAGCAGTACTTC | CASSLAQTSYEQYF
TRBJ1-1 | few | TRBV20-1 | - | TGCAGTGCTCTTATCGGGGGGCTCGATACTGAAGCTTTCTTT | CSALIGGLDTEAFF
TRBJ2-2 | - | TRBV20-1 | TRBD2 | TGCAGTGCTAGGCACTTACTAGCGGGGGGGAACACCGGGGAGCTGTTTTTT | CSARHLLAGGNTGELFF
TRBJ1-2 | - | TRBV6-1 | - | TGTGCCAGCAGTGGGGAGGGTTATGGCTACACCTTC | CASSGEGYGYTF
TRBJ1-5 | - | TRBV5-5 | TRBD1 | TGTGCCAGCAGCCAAACCCTGACAGGGGGGTATCAGCCCCAGCATTTT | CASSQTLTGGYQPQHF
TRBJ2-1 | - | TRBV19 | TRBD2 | TGTGCCAGTAGTATGACGGGCGCGGGAGGGGTCTTTAATGAGCAGTTCTTC | CASSMTGAGGVFNEQFF
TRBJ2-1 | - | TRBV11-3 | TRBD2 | TGTGCCAGCAGCCCCCCTAAGCGGGGGGCCGGTAATGAGCAGTTCTTC | CASSPPKRGAGNEQFF
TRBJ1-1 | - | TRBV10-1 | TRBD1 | TGCGCCAGCAGAGGACAGGGGGCAACGAGAGCTTTCTTT | CASRGQGATRAFF
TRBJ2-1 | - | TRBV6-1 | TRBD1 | TGTGCCAGCAGTGCCACCCGGACAGGGGGGCAGTTCTTC | CASSATRTGGQFF
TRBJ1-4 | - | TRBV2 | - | TGTGCCAGCAGGCCCAGTGGGGTTGAAAAACTGTTTTTT | CASRPSGVEKLFF